The following is a TCR beta chain sequence with its context. In this sample, this clone turned up a few times. The target of this receptor is not known. One base away there is no much larger clone; base qualities are not given. The source of the sample is a study of CD8 T cells in seronegative destructive rheumatoid arthritis (dated by TCRdb to 2018 to 2021). Regarding the research as a whole: At the time of sampling, biological drugs were being given to most of the eight CND-RA patients. Peripheral CD8+ TCRbeta repertoires were compared between CCP-negative destructive rheumatoid arthritis (CND-RA) patients and newly diagnosed seropositive RA, seronegative RA and healthy controls. Comparison cohorts of seropositive RA, seronegative RA and healthy controls came from an earlier published TCRbeta dataset rather than new sequencing.

Study-level results and caveats: Because no diagnostic samples were available, the TCR repertoire differences may partly reflect poor disease control over the years rather than being present at onset. The small size of the CND-RA cohort was noted as a limitation of the study. Across the roughly 100,000 clonotypes tested, no public clonotype enrichment survived Benjamini-Hochberg correction. CND-RA repertoires showed more CMV-reactive and fewer influenza A-reactive CD8+ TCRbeta sequences than controls and other RA subtypes. CND-RA patients appeared to carry a distinct set of enriched public clonotypes, which the authors read as support for a separate disease subset. After adjustment for age, less diverse and more clonal CD8+ TCRbeta repertoires appeared to be present in CND-RA patients than in other RA subtypes.

A negative result on the clinical CCP2 antibody test was shown by CND-RA patients, and progression of joint destruction was observed despite active therapy. Every CND-RA patient had failed conventional anti-rheumatic therapy and showed typical joint destruction in the wrists and ankles. CND-RA patients were sampled not at diagnosis but after long disease histories, which in several cases spanned decades. About 50 millilitres of EDTA-anticoagulated peripheral blood were drawn from each patient. Density gradient separation with Ficoll-Paque PLUS was used to isolate peripheral blood mononuclear cells. AutoMACS magnetic bead positive selection was used to isolate CD8+ cells from fresh or cryopreserved PBMCs, and purity was verified by flow cytometry. Nucleospin Tissue or Tissue XS kits were used to extract genomic DNA, which was then quantified on a Qubit 2.0 fluorometer. Genomic DNA from CD8+ cells was used for TCRbeta sequencing, which was performed according to the manufacturer's instructions. TCRbeta sequencing used the immunoSEQ assay and was run at a genomics technology centre in Finland. The study's own analysis went as follows. Clonotype tables generated by the immunoSEQ preprocessing pipeline were converted into VDJtools format, and non-productive clonotypes were filtered out. Samples with fewer than 10,000 reads were excluded, the remaining samples were subsampled to 10,000 reads, and most of the eight CND-RA samples met this threshold. The VDJtools CalcDiversityStats function was applied to data subsampled to 10,000 reads to calculate Shannon-Wiener, Simpson and clonality indices. To infer antigen specificity, non-singleton TCRbeta clonotypes were hard-matched against VDJdb, meaning no mismatches were allowed. CDR3 sequences differing by one amino acid (Hamming distance 1) were grouped into clusters with potentially shared antigen targets. Group enrichment of public clonotypes was tested with one-sided Fisher's exact tests after groups were resampled to six samples, with the procedure repeated ten times. TCRdb re-hosts the immuneACCESS table, in-frame sequences only. Its copies lack some clones; in the studies checked, an unresolved V gene accounts for under half of them, and the cause for the rest is not known. The DNA was the basis for D and trimming; V, J and clone size are from that table. The sample data list 10,000 to 15,000 clones, and over 80% of these were observed just once. The ten biggest clones cover about a quarter of the sample.

The CDR3 contains 15 residues, cysteine and phenylalanine counted. The sequence is cut down to CDR3 DNA, 45 bases in frame from base 1. Based on the germline V gene, the CDR1 and CDR2 sequences are SGHVS and FNYEAQ. Trimming leaves V shorter by 1 base and J shorter by 3 bases, with the junction holding 6 bases beyond the gene matches. This receptor was taken from a woman aged 30 to 49 with seronegative destructive rheumatoid arthritis. Input material: CD8+ T cells from blood. The rearrangement joined TRBV7-6 to TRBJ2-7; 7 junctional bases match TRBD1. CDR3 loop: CASSLEGQPNYEQYF. The bases are TGTGCCAGCAGCTTAGAGGGACAGCCAAACTACGAGCAGTACTTC.